This passage covers 22 T cell receptor beta chains from one sample sequenced in a study of cytomegalovirus exposure and HLA in healthy donors. In the PCR, 60 Vbeta and 13 Jbeta primers were used. The data were produced by immunoSEQ multiplex PCR, yet TCRdb's version contains in-frame clones alone and is incomplete. The sample yields roughly 99,000 clones, around 74% seen once. The sequenced sample was PBMCs. These receptors all stem from a male donor in good health and CMV-seronegative.

The genes are TRBV4-1 and TRBJ2-1; no definite D call. Germline CDR1 and CDR2: MGHRA and YSYEKL. Between the trimmed V and J ends, which lost 0 bases and 0 bases, there was a span of 18 bases. The CDR3 loop spans 19 amino acids. As DNA, the CDR3 is TGCGCCAGCAGCCAAGATGAACTACGTAATCCTAGCTCCTACAATGAGCAGTTCTTC. The encoded protein is CASSQDELRNPSSYNEQFF.

The chain employs TRBV4-1 and TRBJ2-1; 8 bases align to TRBD1. Germline trimming cut 4 bases from V and 8 bases from J; bases unmatched to any gene: 10. CDR3 length: 15 residues. The germline V gene encodes CDR1 MGHRA and CDR2 YSYEKL. The CDR3 spells CASSPRPDRVHEQFF. DNA of the CDR3: TGCGCCAGCAGCCCCCGGCCGGACAGGGTCCATGAGCAGTTCTTC.

This clone was observed a handful of times. This chain connects TRBV13 to TRBJ2-7; maybe TRBD2 (7 bases). This CDR3 region has 17 residues. V dropped 5 bases and J dropped 3 bases, with 23 bases sitting between them. Germline V gene sequence: CDR1 PRHDT, CDR2 FYEKMQ (reference sequence). The CDR3 loop reads CASSLLPLGGRNYEQYF. The CDR3 DNA reads TGTGCCAGCAGCCTTCTCCCATTGGGGGGGCGCAACTACGAGCAGTACTTC.

The chain combines TRBV7-2 with TRBJ2-7; D remains ambiguous. Trimming removed 5 bases at V and 6 bases at J, with 14 bases between. The CDR3 runs to 13 residues. Germline V gene lookup returns CDR1 SGHTA and CDR2 FQGNSA. The CDR3 DNA reads as TGTGCCAGCAGCATAGATCCTCCCGGCGAGCAGTACTTC. Translating gives CASSIDPPGEQYF.

Here the CDR3 DNA reads TGTGCCATCGCGCCCGGGGGATTTTCCGGGGAGCAGTACTTC. As protein: CAIAPGGFSGEQYF. This chain uses TRBV10-3 with TRBJ2-7, with D tentatively TRBD2 (6 bases). The CDR3 runs 14 residues. V was shortened by 8 bases and J by 7 bases, with 21 bases between the two germline ends. Germline lookup yields CDR1 ENHRY and CDR2 SYGVKD.

This clone was detected a few times. The chain is built from TRBV5-6 and TRBJ1-3; D is uncertain. The germline CDR1 and CDR2 sequences are SGHDT and YYEEEE. The CDR3 runs 15 residues. V dropped 4 bases and J dropped 4 bases, with 15 bases sitting between them. The CDR3 region has the DNA TGTGCCAGCAGCGTTGCGTTCCGTGCCGGAAACACCATATATTTT. It is translated as CASSVAFRAGNTIYF.

The chain couples TRBV27 to TRBJ2-7, with TRBD2 matching over 10 bases. V lost 5 bases to trimming and J lost 2 bases; unmatched junction nucleotides: 12. Germline CDR1 reads MNHEY; CDR2 reads SMNVEV (reference sequence). The CDR3 has 17 residues. In DNA, the CDR3 is TGTGCCAGCAGTCCACTAGTTAGCGGGAGGACAACCTACGAGCAGTACTTC. Protein sequence: CASSPLVSGRTTYEQYF.

In this sample, this clone turned up a few times. The CDR3 is CASSPDTGDSGNTIYF. The CDR3 DNA reads TGCGCCAGCAGCCCAGATACCGGGGACTCTGGAAACACCATATATTTT. The chain is built from TRBV4-3 and TRBJ1-3, with no clear D. Germline V gene lookup returns CDR1 LGHNA and CDR2 YSLEER. This CDR3 is built from 16 residues. With 4 bases removed from V and 0 bases from J, the gap between germline ends came to 13 bases.

This clone occurred once. This chain joins TRBV30 and TRBJ1-5; 8 bases map to TRBD1. The trim removed 0 bases at V and 6 bases at J, leaving 13 bases unmatched. From germline, CDR1 is GTSNPN and CDR2 SVGIG (reference sequence). CDR3 size: 17 residues. CDR3: CAWSVGLGQVRTQPQHF. CDR3 DNA sequence: TGTGCCTGGAGTGTAGGTCTGGGACAGGTAAGAACTCAGCCCCAGCATTTT.

The chain recombines TRBV7-3 with TRBJ1-2; TRBD1 is a possible D gene (6 bases). This CDR3 region has 16 residues. Trimming stripped 1 base from V and 2 bases from J, with 14 bases between. CDR1 and CDR2 (germline): SGHTA, FQGTGA. The CDR3 sequence is CASSLKGGGGNYGYTF. The CDR3 DNA follows: TGTGCCAGCAGCTTAAAGGGGGGGGGAGGGAACTATGGCTACACCTTC.

This clone was detected once. This chain links TRBV11-2 with TRBJ1-4; tentative D call: TRBD1 (6 bases). V lost 0 bases, J lost 8 bases, and 19 bases lay in between. This CDR3 contains 17 residues. Germline values: CDR1 SGHAT, CDR2 FQNNGV. CDR3 bases: TGTGCCAGCAGCTTAGATCAGGGGAGAAGGGACGGGGAAAAACTGTTTTTT. Protein product: CASSLDQGRRDGEKLFF.

This sequence joins TRBV30 and TRBJ1-6; D gene ambiguous. Trimming left V 6 bases short and J 9 bases short, with 24 bases between. The germline V gene has CDR1 GTSNPN and CDR2 SVGIG (reference sequence). The CDR3 contains 16 residues. In DNA form, the CDR3 reads TGTGCCTGCAAGATGCGGACGGCACTAGAGGGTTCACCCCTCCACTTT. It encodes CACKMRTALEGSPLHF. The full variable domain, in which reference TRBV30 and TRBJ1-6 provide the parts outside the CDR3, is SQTIHQWPATLVQPVGSPLSLECTVEGTSNPNLYWYRQAAGRGLQLLFYSVGIGQISSEVPQNLSASRPQDRQFILSSKKLLLSDSGFYLCACKMRTALEGSPLHFGNGTRLTVT.

This chain uses TRBV27 with TRBJ1-1; 9 bases fit TRBD1. The J segment lost 8 bases and the V segment lost 2 bases, leaving 6 bases of the junction unmatched. CDR1 and CDR2 (germline): MNHEY, SMNVEV (reference sequence). The CDR3 runs 14 residues. CDR3 protein: CASSLAGQGVEAFF. The DNA of the CDR3 is TGTGCCAGCAGTTTAGCGGGACAGGGAGTAGAAGCTTTCTTT.

This chain uses TRBV9 with TRBJ2-3, with TRBD2 identical over 8 bases. The CDR3 extends over 15 amino acids. The V segment lost 4 bases and the J segment 2 bases; nucleotides outside the gene matches: 6. Per the germline V gene, CDR1 is SGDLS and CDR2 is YYNGEE. In nucleotides, the CDR3 is TGTGCCAGCAGCCTTGCGGGAGGATACACAGATACGCAGTATTTT. It codes for CASSLAGGYTDTQYF.

This chain links TRBV10-3 with TRBJ2-7; D uncertain. The ends were cut back, 10 bases at V and 1 base at J, with 8 bases in the middle. Germline V gene lookup returns CDR1 ENHRY and CDR2 SYGVKD. The CDR3 contains 11 residues. In DNA, the CDR3 is TGTGCCACTCTTGCGTCCTACGAGCAGTACTTC. Translated, it gives CATLASYEQYF.

The chain has TRBV28 and TRBJ1-1; D is uncertain. The germline gives CDR1 MDHEN, CDR2 SYDVKM. The CDR3 has 13 residues. V dropped 4 bases and J dropped 2 bases, with 8 bases sitting between them. For the CDR3, the DNA is TGTGCCAGCAGTTCAGTTCCAAACACTGAAGCTTTCTTT. Encoded protein: CASSSVPNTEAFF. Combining the CDR3 with reference TRBV28 and TRBJ1-1 gives the whole variable domain DVKVTQSSRYLVKRTGEKVFLECVQDMDHENMFWYRQDPGLGLRLIYFSYDVKMKEKGDIPEGYSVSREKKERFSLILESASTNQTSMYLCASSSVPNTEAFFGQGTRLTVV.

The V gene is TRBV7-3, the J gene TRBJ2-5; 13 bases map to TRBD2. The CDR3 runs 16 residues. J lost 4 bases, V lost 3 bases, and 5 bases had no gene match. Germline V lookup: CDR1 SGHTA, CDR2 FQGTGA. CDR3 sequence: CASSLDGTSGAETQYF. The DNA for the CDR3 is TGTGCCAGCAGCTTGGACGGGACTAGCGGGGCAGAGACCCAGTACTTC.

The J gene is TRBJ2-2, the V gene TRBV5-4; D might be TRBD2 (5 bases). V was cut by 1 base and J by 6 bases, with 13 bases left in between. The CDR3 contains 15 residues. The V gene's germline CDR1 is SGHNT and CDR2 YYREEE (reference sequence). CDR3 DNA sequence: TGTGCCAGCAGCTTGCCGCCTCTAGCCTCCGGGGAGCTGTTTTTT. This translates into CASSLPPLASGELFF.

The chain combines TRBV7-9 with TRBJ2-7; 10 nucleotides agree with TRBD1. The CDR3 extends over 15 amino acids. Germline V gives CDR1 SEHNR, CDR2 FQNEAQ (reference sequence). With 2 bases clipped from V and 4 bases from J, the junction kept 5 bases outside the gene matches. CDR3 nucleotide sequence: TGTGCCAGCAGCTTAAGTGAGGGACAGGGGTACGAGCAGTACTTC. Protein sequence: CASSLSEGQGYEQYF.

The chain combines TRBV29-1 with TRBJ1-1, with D perhaps matching TRBD1 (5 bases). The CDR3 is 13 residues long. V dropped 7 bases and J dropped 0 bases, with 12 bases sitting between them. Germline loops: CDR1 SQVTM, CDR2 ANQGSEA. The CDR3 spells CSAGRGLNTEAFF. The CDR3 coding sequence is TGCAGCGCCGGACGGGGGTTGAACACTGAAGCTTTCTTT.

CDR3: CASSPTGFGNQPQHF. The CDR3 region has the DNA TGTGCCAGCAGCCCGACAGGGTTCGGCAATCAGCCCCAGCATTTT. This chain uses TRBV7-9 with TRBJ1-5; TRBD1 matches 7 bases. The V gene end was trimmed by 5 bases and the J gene end by 2 bases; junction bases not matched to a gene: 6. Germline lookup yields CDR1 SEHNR and CDR2 FQNEAQ (reference sequence). The CDR3 sequence is 15 residues long.

The chain carries TRBV10-3 and TRBJ2-7; 8 positions match TRBD1. V lost 10 bases to trimming and J lost 6 bases; unmatched junction nucleotides: 11. CDR1 ENHRY and CDR2 SYGVKD come from the germline V gene. This CDR3 is built from 13 residues. Here the CDR3 DNA reads TGTGCCAGTCTAATGACAGGGGCGGTCGAGCAGTACTTC. As protein: CASLMTGAVEQYF.